The sample holds one count of the clone carrying this TCR beta chain. CDR1 is SGHDT and CDR2 is YYEEEE in the germline V gene. V was clipped by 0 bases and J by 9 bases, with 13 bases between them. CDR3 length: 15 amino acids. Method: immunoSEQ multiplex PCR; TCRdb's copy keeps in-frame clones and lacks some. The sample has approximately 38,000 clones, approximately 94% seen once. The data belong to a study of T cell changes during pregnancy in multiple sclerosis. J is TRBJ1-6 and V is TRBV5-6, with a weak D call TRBD1 (5 bases). The source is a female donor with multiple sclerosis, enrolled in a pregnancy study. This material consisted of peripheral blood, taken in the third trimester of pregnancy. The CDR3 is CASSLDGVGASPLHF. Written as DNA, the CDR3 is TGTGCCAGCAGCTTGGATGGGGTTGGGGCTTCACCCCTCCACTTT. Together with reference TRBV5-6 and TRBJ1-6, the CDR3 gives the full variable domain: DAGVTQSPTHLIKTRGQQVTLRCSPKSGHDTVSWYQQALGQGPQFIFQYYEEEERQRGNFPDRFSGHQFPNYSSELNVNALLLGDSALYLCASSLDGVGASPLHFGNGTRLTVT.